The 30 T cell receptor beta chains below come from one sample, sequenced in a study of T cells in Graves' hyperthyroidism and ophthalmopathy. TCR beta CDR3 region amplification was performed from RNA transcripts. An initial round of RT-PCR targeting the TCR CDR3 relied on the HTBI primer set. TCRdb passed the multiplex PCR reads through MiXCR, listing each CDR3 protein once. This repertoire shows about 420,000 distinct CDR3 sequences, around 14% found once; its top ten account for around 7.7%. Material: blood. The source of these receptors is a young woman with Graves' hyperthyroidism.

This clonotype was detected a few times. V is TRBV19 and J is TRBJ1-2, with TRBD1 matching 11 bases. CDR1 and CDR2 from the germline V gene are LNHDA and SQIVND (reference sequence). CDR3 length: 15 amino acids. V was clipped by 9 bases and J by 4 bases; unmatched bases: 10. CDR3 residues: CASERTGGLSYGYTF. The CDR3 coding sequence is TGTGCCAGCGAAAGGACAGGGGGCTTGAGCTATGGCTACACCTTC.

Details on this clonotype: One end of the junction is discordant with germline, which a read error may explain. This chain links TRBV12-3 or TRBV12-4 with TRBJ2-3; D uncertain. This CDR3 is built from 15 residues. CDR3 in DNA: TGTGCCGGCAGTTTAAACGGTTTGGTCACAGATACGCAGTATTTT. It yields the protein CAGSLNGLVTDTQYF.

This clonotype was recorded many times. The chain links TRBV6-1 to TRBJ1-5; 7 positions match TRBD1. In germline, CDR1 is MNHNS, CDR2 SASEGT. The ends lost 8 bases at V and 5 bases at J; junction bases unmatched: 9. The CDR3 totals 14 residues. CDR3 in amino acids: CASEGGTADQPQHF. For the CDR3, the DNA is TGTGCCAGCGAGGGGGGGACAGCAGATCAGCCCCAGCATTTT.

This sequence joins TRBV4-2 and TRBJ1-1; the D gene is possibly TRBD1 (6 bases). CDR1 is LGHNA, CDR2 YNFKEQ, per germline. The V and J ends lost 2 bases and 1 base respectively, with 23 bases between them. The CDR3 has 19 amino acids. The CDR3 region has the DNA TGTGCCAGCAGCCAAAGGGGGACGACCTTACGATCCGGGAACACTGAAGCTTTCTTT. Protein: CASSQRGTTLRSGNTEAFF.

This clonotype showed up just a few times. The chain joins TRBV6-1 to TRBJ2-3, with 7 bases fitting TRBD1. The germline gives CDR1 MNHNS, CDR2 SASEGT. CDR3 length: 13 amino acids. The ends lost 6 bases at V and 6 bases at J; junction bases unmatched: 6. The CDR3 sequence is CASSLGQMDTQYF. For the CDR3, the DNA is TGTGCCAGCAGCCTGGGACAGATGGATACGCAGTATTTT.

J is TRBJ2-4 and V is TRBV5-1; D tentatively reads TRBD1 or TRBD2 (5 bases each). V lost 4 bases to trimming and J lost 5 bases, with 13 bases between them. The CDR3 has 14 residues. Germline V CDR1 and CDR2: SGHRS, YFSETQ. The DNA of the CDR3 is TGCGCCAGCAGCGGGGACCTGACTCAAAACATTCAGTACTTC. This sequence encodes CASSGDLTQNIQYF.

The gene calls are TRBV4-2 and TRBJ1-2, with D perhaps TRBD1 (5 bases). CDR1 LGHNA and CDR2 YNFKEQ come from the germline V gene. CDR3 length: 14 amino acids. Trimming removed 0 bases from V and 6 bases from J, with 11 bases in between. CDR3 residues: CASSQDTPGHGYTF. The CDR3 region has the DNA TGTGCCAGCAGCCAAGATACGCCAGGGCATGGCTACACCTTC.

This clonotype was counted ten times or more. The V gene is TRBV30, the J gene TRBJ1-5; the match to TRBD1 covers 7 bases. The CDR3 totals 15 residues. Per germline, CDR1 GTSNPN and CDR2 SVGIG (reference sequence). The V and J ends lost 4 bases and 2 bases, in that order; junction bases with no gene match: 8. The CDR3 DNA reads TGTGCCTGGATGAAACCCGGGACAGGCAATCAGCCCCAGCATTTT. As protein: CAWMKPGTGNQPQHF.

This rearrangement joins TRBV5-5 to TRBJ1-2, with 7 bases matching TRBD1. The germline CDR1 and CDR2 sequences are SGHKS and YYEKEE (reference sequence). The CDR3 spans 13 residues. V was pared by 4 bases and J by 8 bases, with 8 bases of the junction left unmatched. The CDR3: CASSPYRGGGYTF. CDR3 DNA sequence: TGTGCCAGCAGCCCCTACAGGGGCGGGGGCTACACCTTC.

This clonotype showed up many times. The chain recombines TRBV2 with TRBJ2-2; 9 positions match TRBD1. This CDR3 has 16 amino acids. Unmatched junction bases numbered 11, after V lost 6 bases and J lost 6 bases. Germline lookup yields CDR1 SNHLY and CDR2 FYNNEI. The CDR3 nucleotides read TGTGCCAGCAGCCCTTGGGACAGGGAGGGAGCCGGGGAGCTGTTTTTT. Protein: CASSPWDREGAGELFF.

The chain joins TRBV7-2 to TRBJ1-2; TRBD1 matches at 7 bases. Germline V gene lookup returns CDR1 SGHTA and CDR2 FQGNSA. The CDR3 sequence is 16 residues long. V gave up 3 bases and J gave up 0 bases; unmatched junction bases: 7. In DNA form, the CDR3 reads TGTGCCAGCAGCTTTAGCGACAGGGCGGCTAACTATGGCTACACCTTC. Amino acids: CASSFSDRAANYGYTF. Full variable domain (outside the CDR3, taken from reference TRBV7-2 and TRBJ1-2): GAGVSQSPSNKVTEKGKDVELRCDPISGHTALYWYRQSLGQGLEFLIYFQGNSAPDKSGLPSDRFSAERTGGSVSTLTIQRTQQEDSAVYLCASSFSDRAANYGYTFGSGTRLTVV.

This clonotype has a count of ten or more. The chain recombines TRBV5-1 with TRBJ1-5; 10 positions agree with TRBD1. V shed 4 bases, J shed 4 bases, and the junction held 8 bases outside the gene matches. This CDR3 has 16 residues. Germline CDR1 reads SGHRS; CDR2 reads YFSETQ. In DNA form, the CDR3 reads TGCGCCAGCAGCCCGGGGACAGGGGTACGTAATCAGCCCCAGCATTTT. This translates into CASSPGTGVRNQPQHF.

The table lists this clonotype with many counts. The chain recombines TRBV12-3 or TRBV12-4 with TRBJ1-6; tentative D call: TRBD1 (5 bases). V shed 3 bases and J shed 6 bases, with 9 bases lying between them. This CDR3 contains 14 residues. CDR3 bases: TGTGCCAGCAGTTTCAGCAGGGCTAATTCACCCCTCCACTTT. Protein sequence: CASSFSRANSPLHF.

This clonotype was counted ten times or more. The gene calls are TRBV12-3 or TRBV12-4 and TRBJ2-2; D gene ambiguous. V dropped 7 bases and J dropped 5 bases, with 5 bases sitting between them. This CDR3 spans 11 amino acids. The CDR3 DNA reads as TGTGCCAGCACTCTTACCGGGGAGCTGTTTTTT. Residues: CASTLTGELFF.

This clonotype showed up many times. The V call is TRBV5-1, the J call TRBJ1-5, with 8 bases fitting TRBD1. The length of the CDR3 is 15 residues. Per germline, CDR1 SGHRS and CDR2 YFSETQ. The V gene end was trimmed by 5 bases and the J gene end by 1 base; junction bases not matched to a gene: 5. The CDR3 spells CASRLGTGSNQPQHF. The CDR3 coding sequence is TGCGCCAGCAGATTAGGGACAGGAAGCAATCAGCCCCAGCATTTT.

Ten or more counts support this clonotype. The chain is built from TRBV18 and TRBJ2-1; 9 nucleotides agree with TRBD2. The CDR3 loop spans 14 amino acids. V lost 3 bases to trimming and J lost 6 bases; unmatched junction nucleotides: 3. Germline CDR1 KGHSH, CDR2 LQKENI. The CDR3 loop is CASSPPSGINEQFF. The DNA of the CDR3 is TGTGCCAGCTCACCCCCTAGCGGGATCAATGAGCAGTTCTTC.

This clonotype was counted at least ten times. The chain has TRBV6-1 and TRBJ2-5, with TRBD1 matching 9 bases. The germline V gene has CDR1 MNHNS and CDR2 SASEGT. This CDR3 is 15 amino acids long. Trimming at V came to 6 bases and at J to 4 bases, leaving 9 bases not matched to a gene. CDR3 coding DNA: TGTGCCAGCAGGCCAAACAGGGGGCAGAGAGAGACCCAGTACTTC. It encodes CASRPNRGQRETQYF.

Many counts were recorded for this clonotype. The chain has TRBV7-8 and TRBJ1-5; no firm D call. CDR3 length: 12 residues. V was cut by 0 bases and J by 7 bases, with 4 bases left in between. The V gene's germline CDR1 is SGHVS and CDR2 FQNEAQ. In DNA form, the CDR3 reads TGTGCCAGCAGCTTAGCTGGCCAGCCCCAGCATTTT. Protein: CASSLAGQPQHF.

This clonotype showed up just a few times. J is TRBJ2-1 and V is TRBV13; D tentatively fits TRBD1 or TRBD2 (5 bases each). Trimming pared 4 bases from V and 4 bases from J, leaving 17 bases between. Looked up from germline, CDR1 is PRHDT and CDR2 is FYEKMQ (reference sequence). The CDR3 has 16 amino acids. The CDR3: CASSSLPRGAYNEQFF. The CDR3 DNA sequence: TGTGCCAGCAGCTCACTTCCACGAGGGGCATACAATGAGCAGTTCTTC.

In its sample, this clonotype was seen many times. The genes are TRBV20-1 and TRBJ2-1, with TRBD1 matching over 10 bases. Trimming took 7 bases from V and 7 from J; bases not matched to a gene: 10. From germline, CDR1 is DFQATT and CDR2 SNEGSKA (reference sequence). CDR3 size: 14 residues. CDR3 loop: CSVTRDRGLNEQFF. DNA for the CDR3: TGCAGTGTTACCCGGGACAGGGGATTGAATGAGCAGTTCTTC.

The table lists this clonotype with many counts. This rearrangement joins TRBV27 to TRBJ2-3; weak D call: TRBD1 (6 bases). The CDR3 consists of 13 residues. Trimming removed 8 bases at V and 4 bases at J, with 13 bases between. CDR1 is MNHEY, CDR2 SMNVEV, per germline (reference sequence). This CDR3 reads CASGQLQPDTQYF. As DNA, the CDR3 is TGTGCCAGCGGACAGCTCCAGCCAGATACGCAGTATTTT.

This clonotype was detected many times. The V gene is TRBV11-2, the J gene TRBJ2-3; unclear D gene. The V gene's germline CDR1 is SGHAT and CDR2 FQNNGV. Trimming pared 1 base from V and 2 bases from J, leaving 7 bases between. The CDR3 length is 14 residues. CDR3 in amino acids: CASSLGLFTDTQYF. The CDR3 DNA is TGTGCCAGCAGCTTAGGTCTGTTCACAGATACGCAGTATTTT.

This clonotype was counted at least ten times. This chain joins TRBV7-3 and TRBJ2-5; D assignment may be TRBD1 or TRBD2 (7 bases each). Trimming removed 5 bases from V and 5 bases from J, with 18 bases in between. The CDR3 sequence is 15 residues long. Germline lookup yields CDR1 SGHTA and CDR2 FQGTGA. The CDR3 DNA reads TGTGCCAGCAGCCCTTCAGGGGGGGCGCGGGAGACCCAGTACTTC. Protein: CASSPSGGARETQYF. The whole variable domain, filled in from reference TRBV7-3 and TRBJ2-5, reads GAGVSQTPSNKVTEKGKYVELRCDPISGHTALYWYRQSLGQGPEFLIYFQGTGAADDSGLPNDRFFAVRPEGSVSTLKIQRTERGDSAVYLCASSPSGGARETQYFGPGTRLLVL.

This clonotype was detected ten times or more. J is TRBJ2-1 and V is TRBV6-1, with D tentatively TRBD2 (6 bases). The germline V and J ends were trimmed by 5 bases and 3 bases, with 14 bases remaining between them. The CDR3 is 15 amino acids. CDR1 is MNHNS, CDR2 SASEGT, per germline. CDR3 coding DNA: TGTGCCAGCAGTCCCCGGGACTCCTACTACAATGAGCAGTTCTTC. It codes for CASSPRDSYYNEQFF.

The chain has TRBV4-2 and TRBJ1-4; D unclear. V was shortened by 1 base and J by 0 bases, with 12 bases between the two germline ends. CDR3 length: 17 amino acids. Germline CDR1 reads LGHNA; CDR2 reads YNFKEQ. For the CDR3, the DNA is TGTGCCAGCAGCCAAGGTCAGGAGACCGCAACTAATGAAAAACTGTTTTTT. This codes for CASSQGQETATNEKLFF.

This clonotype was counted at least ten times. The rearrangement links TRBV11-3 to TRBJ2-5; D is ambiguous. The CDR3 has 13 amino acids. CDR1 SGHNT and CDR2 YENEEA come from the germline V gene. Trimming left V 5 bases short and J 4 bases short, with 11 bases between. The chain's CDR3 is CASSRPWAETQYF. The CDR3 coding sequence is TGTGCCAGCAGCCGGCCGTGGGCAGAGACCCAGTACTTC.

This clonotype was counted ten times or more. The gene calls are TRBV18 and TRBJ2-7; no clear D. This CDR3 spans 13 amino acids. Per the germline V gene, CDR1 is KGHSH and CDR2 is LQKENI. The V end lost 0 bases, the J end lost 4 bases, and 7 bases lay between the germline ends. As DNA, the CDR3 is TGTGCCAGCTCACCACCGAGCGTGTACGAGCAGTACTTC. The encoded protein is CASSPPSVYEQYF.

There are many counts of this clonotype. V and J are TRBV12-3 or TRBV12-4 and TRBJ1-5; a possible D gene is TRBD1 (6 bases). The CDR3 extends over 17 amino acids. The V end was cut by 5 bases, the J end by 0 bases, with 17 bases between. The DNA of the CDR3 is TGTGCCAGCAGTCCGGGCAGGGGTTTATATAGCAATCAGCCCCAGCATTTT. Residues: CASSPGRGLYSNQPQHF.

The table lists this clonotype with many counts. The genes are TRBV2 and TRBJ2-1; 11 bases are a match to TRBD1. V lost 6 bases and J lost 6; bases outside the gene matches: 4. Germline assignment: CDR1 SNHLY and CDR2 FYNNEI. The CDR3 covers 14 residues. The CDR3 DNA reads as TGTGCCAGCAGCCCGGGACAGGGGGTCAATGAGCAGTTCTTC. Amino acid sequence: CASSPGQGVNEQFF. The whole variable domain, filled in from reference TRBV2 and TRBJ2-1, reads EPEVTQTPSHQVTQMGQEVILRCVPISNHLYFYWYRQILGQKVEFLVSFYNNEISEKSEIFDDQFSVERPDGSNFTLKIRSTKLEDSAMYFCASSPGQGVNEQFFGPGTRLTVL.

The V gene is TRBV5-1, the J gene TRBJ2-2; 13 positions match TRBD2. The V gene's germline CDR1 is SGHRS and CDR2 YFSETQ. The CDR3 runs 18 residues. J was trimmed by 4 bases and V by 0 bases; bases with no gene match: 6. CDR3 in amino acids: CASSLELAGGPGTGELFF. The CDR3 coding sequence is TGCGCCAGCAGCTTGGAACTAGCGGGGGGGCCGGGCACCGGGGAGCTGTTTTTT.